This is a list of T cell receptor beta chains from one sample in a study of T-cell memory formation after mild COVID-19. Each CDR3 protein is one row after TCRdb ran MiXCR on the 5' RACE reads. The repertoire includes about 340,000 distinct CDR3 sequences, roughly 21% of them detected once, and approximately 12% sits in the top ten. The sample taken for sequencing was PBMCs or a T cell subset sorted from them (not recorded which). The receptors were gathered from an adult woman who had mild COVID-19 (a few samples of this study predate the infection). Cell type and time point are not known. Each CDR3 is given with its conserved first and last residue. A D gene is named only where the DNA matches it firmly. Clone size is given for some rows only: seen once, a few or many times, or a class if the clone is expanded.

TRBD1,TRBJ2-3,few,TRBV24-1,CATSAGTEDFTQYF,TGTGCCACCAGTGCTGGGACAGAGGACTTTACGCAGTATTTT
.,TRBJ1-1,.,TRBV9,CASSAGGGGSTEAFF,TGTGCCAGCAGCGCCGGAGGGGGTGGGAGCACTGAAGCTTTCTTT
.,TRBJ2-7,.,TRBV5-1,CASSLPTGALEQYF,TGCGCCAGCAGCTTACCGACTGGCGCCCTCGAGCAGTACTTC
.,TRBJ1-6,many,TRBV4-2,CASSQDPGQWHSPLHF,TGTGCCAGCAGCCAAGATCCCGGACAGTGGCATTCACCCCTCCACTTT
.,TRBJ2-2,.,TRBV9,CASSATTGNTGELFF,TGTGCCAGCAGCGCAACCACAGGGAACACCGGGGAGCTGTTTTTT
.,TRBJ2-7,.,TRBV19,CASSATVSYEQYF,TGTGCCAGTAGTGCAACAGTATCCTACGAGCAGTACTTC
.,TRBJ1-1,.,TRBV7-9,CASNWGSGGEAFF,TGTGCCAGCAACTGGGGGTCGGGGGGTGAAGCTTTCTTT
TRBD2,TRBJ2-3,.,TRBV19,CASSITSGTSTDTQYF,TGTGCCAGTAGTATAACTAGCGGCACTAGCACAGATACGCAGTATTTT
TRBD1,TRBJ1-1,few,TRBV5-6,CASSFPTGGRTEAFF,TGTGCCAGCAGCTTCCCGACAGGGGGCCGGACTGAAGCTTTCTTT
.,TRBJ2-3,few,TRBV7-8,CASSPDRERTSNPDTQYF,TGTGCCAGCAGTCCAGACAGGGAGCGGACTAGTAATCCAGATACGCAGTATTTT
.,TRBJ1-5,.,TRBV24-1,CATSALGLNQPQHF,TGTGCCACCAGTGCCCTCGGCCTTAATCAGCCCCAGCATTTT
.,TRBJ2-1,few,TRBV6-6,CASSQGAPLYNEQFF,TGTGCCAGCAGTCAAGGGGCCCCCCTTTACAATGAGCAGTTCTTC
TRBD2,TRBJ2-1,few,TRBV7-8,CASSPLSGSNEQFF,TGTGCCAGCAGCCCACTGAGCGGGAGCAATGAGCAGTTCTTC
.,TRBJ2-1,few,TRBV6-1,CASRAGRNEQFF,TGTGCCAGCCGCGCAGGCCGGAATGAGCAGTTCTTC
.,TRBJ1-5,.,TRBV12-5,CASGLVLKGGEKGNQPQHF,TGTGCTAGTGGTTTGGTACTGAAGGGGGGCGAGAAGGGCAATCAGCCCCAGCATTTT